The 28 T cell receptor beta chains listed next were all sequenced from one sample in a study of technical replicates of blood from a handful of donors. The table came from immunoSEQ multiplex PCR; TCRdb's copy has only in-frame clones and leaves some out. The sample has 75,000 to 80,000 clones; under 95% are singletons. What was sequenced was T cells isolated from PBMCs. These receptors came from a human donor in good health.

V gene TRBV6-6 combines with J gene TRBJ2-3; D is ambiguous. The V gene lost 4 bases and the J gene lost 5 bases, with 7 bases spanning the gap. This CDR3 is built from 12 residues. CDR1 is MNHNY, CDR2 SVGAGI, per germline (reference sequence). This CDR3 is CASSWRQDTQYF. The CDR3 DNA reads TGTGCCAGCAGTTGGCGGCAAGATACGCAGTATTTT.

This chain links TRBV27 with TRBJ1-2; no clear D. The V and J ends lost 2 bases and 4 bases respectively, with 11 bases between them. Germline CDR1 and CDR2: MNHEY and SMNVEV (reference sequence). The CDR3 loop spans 14 amino acids. CDR3 protein: CASSLQVSSYGYTF. The CDR3, as DNA: TGTGCCAGCAGTTTACAGGTGTCGAGCTATGGCTACACCTTC.

The chain links TRBV10-3 to TRBJ1-3; no clear D gene. This CDR3 contains 12 residues. Per the germline V gene, CDR1 is ENHRY and CDR2 is SYGVKD. V was clipped by 10 bases and J by 2 bases, with 9 bases between them. This CDR3 is CATGGPGNTIYF. The CDR3 bases are TGTGCCACCGGAGGCCCTGGAAACACCATATATTTT.

The chain carries TRBV7-8 and TRBJ1-4; tentatively, D is TRBD1 (5 bases). The germline V gene has CDR1 SGHVS and CDR2 FQNEAQ. With 5 bases removed from V and 5 bases from J, the gap between germline ends came to 15 bases. The CDR3 loop spans 15 amino acids. CDR3 nucleotide sequence: TGTGCCAGCAGCCCATCCCCAGGGTTCAATGAAAAACTGTTTTTT. It codes for CASSPSPGFNEKLFF. Using reference TRBV7-8 and TRBJ1-4 for the parts outside the CDR3, the full variable domain is GAGVSQSPRYKVAKRGQDVALRCDPISGHVSLFWYQQALGQGPEFLTYFQNEAQLDKSGLPSDRFFAERPEGSVSTLKIQRTQQEDSAVYLCASSPSPGFNEKLFFGSGTQLSVL.

This clone is medium-sized. At the DNA level, this CDR3 is encoded by other sequences in the same sample as well. The chain is built from TRBV6-5 and TRBJ2-4; 8 bases line up with TRBD1. The germline gives CDR1 MNHEY, CDR2 SVGAGI. V shed 2 bases, J shed 6 bases, and the junction held 0 bases outside the gene matches. The CDR3 runs 13 residues. The CDR3 spells CASSYDRGNIQYF. The CDR3 nucleotides are TGTGCCAGCAGTTACGACAGGGGAAACATTCAGTACTTC.

The chain has TRBV5-1 and TRBJ2-3, with 12 bases lining up with TRBD2. J gave up 2 bases and V 4 bases, and 5 bases lay outside the gene matches. The CDR3 extends over 16 amino acids. Germline V gene lookup returns CDR1 SGHRS and CDR2 YFSETQ. The CDR3 region has the DNA TGCGCCAGCAGCACGGGACTAGCGGGCCCCACAGATACGCAGTATTTT. This encodes CASSTGLAGPTDTQYF.

V is TRBV2 and J is TRBJ1-2; 9 bases agree with TRBD1. The junction had 2 bases not matched to a gene; V was cut back by 9 bases and J by 6 bases. The CDR3 contains 11 residues. CDR1 and CDR2 from the germline V gene are SNHLY and FYNNEI. The CDR3 spells CARQGAHGYTF. DNA for the CDR3: TGTGCCAGACAGGGGGCGCATGGCTACACCTTC.

This chain connects TRBV9 to TRBJ1-1, with unresolved D. The ends were cut back, 1 base at V and 1 base at J, with 8 bases in the middle. CDR1 and CDR2 (germline): SGDLS, YYNGEE. This CDR3 has 14 residues. The CDR3 coding sequence is TGTGCCAGCAGCGTATTCGCAGAGAACACTGAAGCTTTCTTT. It codes for CASSVFAENTEAFF.

The chain recombines TRBV5-8 with TRBJ2-7; 10 bases align to TRBD1. Trimming at V came to 6 bases and at J to 3 bases, leaving 6 bases not matched to a gene. This CDR3 has 14 residues. In germline, CDR1 is SGHTS, CDR2 YDEGEE. The CDR3, as DNA: TGTGCCAGCAAGCCCCGGGACAGGGGCTACGAGCAGTACTTC. Protein: CASKPRDRGYEQYF. The full variable domain, rest sourced from reference TRBV5-8 and TRBJ2-7, is EAGVTQSPTHLIKTRGQQATLRCSPISGHTSVYWYQQALGLGLQFLLWYDEGEERNRGNFPPRFSGRQFPNYSSELNVNALELEDSALYLCASKPRDRGYEQYFGPGTRLTVT.

The rearrangement uses TRBV10-3 and TRBJ2-1; 9 nucleotides match TRBD1. Germline CDR1 and CDR2: ENHRY and SYGVKD. The CDR3 length is 12 residues. CDR3 nucleotide sequence: TGTGGCTCCGGGACAGGGTTCAATGAGCAGTTCTTC. Protein product: CGSGTGFNEQFF.

The chain combines TRBV27 with TRBJ2-1; D unclear. The V gene's germline CDR1 is MNHEY and CDR2 SMNVEV (reference sequence). The CDR3 is made up of 15 amino acids. Trimming took off 7 bases at V and 9 bases at J, with 22 bases between the two ends. Here the CDR3 DNA reads TGTGCCAGCACCTCAGTTAGCCCTACCTCTAGTGAGCAGTTCTTC. It translates to CASTSVSPTSSEQFF.

The J gene is TRBJ1-1, the V gene TRBV6-5; 7 nucleotides line up with TRBD1. V shed 5 bases and J 1 base; nucleotides not matched to a gene: 7. Germline CDR1 and CDR2: MNHEY and SVGAGI. CDR3 length: 15 amino acids. The CDR3 spells CASSGPGQPNTEAFF. The CDR3 region has the DNA TGTGCCAGCAGTGGCCCGGGACAGCCGAACACTGAAGCTTTCTTT.

The CDR3 coding sequence is TGTGCCAGCAGCCAAGACAGGGAGGGAGTCTATGGCTACACCTTC. It specifies CASSQDREGVYGYTF. The chain links TRBV14 to TRBJ1-2, with D perhaps matching TRBD1 (5 bases). Per germline, CDR1 SGHDN and CDR2 FVKESK. V lost 0 bases and J lost 4, with 12 bases in between. The CDR3 has 15 amino acids.

The chain combines TRBV6-5 with TRBJ1-5; D is unresolved. The CDR3 runs 14 residues. Germline V gives CDR1 MNHEY, CDR2 SVGAGI. V shed 3 bases and J shed 6 bases, with 12 bases lying between them. In DNA, the CDR3 is TGTGCCAGCAGTTATTCGTCCCGGGGTCAGCCCCAGCATTTT. This sequence encodes CASSYSSRGQPQHF.

V is TRBV6-1 and J is TRBJ2-5; TRBD1 might be the D (5 bases). Germline V gene data show CDR1 as MNHNS and CDR2 as SASEGT. The CDR3 is 15 residues long. V lost 4 bases and J 5 bases, leaving 17 bases between the germline ends. The DNA for the CDR3 is TGTGCCAGCAGTGGTTCAGGGAAGGTTTGGGAGACCCAGTACTTC. Its protein is CASSGSGKVWETQYF.

This chain links TRBV5-4 with TRBJ2-1; no firm D call. The length of the CDR3 is 14 residues. V was trimmed by 4 bases and J by 9 bases, leaving 17 bases between them. Germline CDR1 SGHNT, CDR2 YYREEE (reference sequence). The CDR3 DNA sequence: TGTGCCAGCAGCGAGCCGGGTTCGCGAGGTGAGCAGTTCTTC. Its protein product is CASSEPGSRGEQFF.

The CDR3 loop is CASSPQGAGDTQYF. CDR3 bases: TGTGCCAGCTCACCACAGGGAGCTGGAGATACGCAGTATTTT. The genes are TRBV18 and TRBJ2-3; possible D gene TRBD2, 5 bases. The CDR3 spans 14 residues. Trimming left V 1 base short and J 5 bases short, with 10 bases between. Germline V gives CDR1 KGHSH, CDR2 LQKENI.

The CDR3 sequence is CASSVGGSGSSYEQYF. CDR3 in DNA: TGTGCCAGCAGCGTAGGGGGTAGCGGAAGCTCCTACGAGCAGTACTTC. V gene TRBV9 combines with J gene TRBJ2-7, with a tentative D call TRBD2 (6 bases). The ends were cut back, 0 bases at V and 0 bases at J, with 13 bases in the middle. Germline CDR1 SGDLS, CDR2 YYNGEE. The CDR3 spans 16 residues.

For this clone: Other DNA sequences in this sample translate to the same CDR3. The rearrangement uses TRBV19 and TRBJ2-5; 8 nucleotides match TRBD2. The CDR3 extends over 14 amino acids. In germline, CDR1 is LNHDA, CDR2 SQIVND (reference sequence). J was trimmed by 2 bases and V by 3 bases; bases with no gene match: 2. CDR3 in DNA: TGTGCCAGTAGTATTACTAGCGGTCAAGAGACCCAGTACTTC. Its translation is CASSITSGQETQYF.

CDR3 region: CASSLGDRFTDTQYF. DNA for the CDR3: TGTGCCAGCAGTTTGGGGGACAGATTCACAGATACGCAGTATTTT. The chain carries TRBV6-5 and TRBJ2-3; 7 nucleotides align to TRBD1. CDR1 and CDR2 (germline): MNHEY, SVGAGI. CDR3 size: 15 residues. The J segment lost 2 bases and the V segment lost 4 bases, leaving 6 bases of the junction unmatched.

The chain has TRBV7-3 and TRBJ2-1, with TRBD2 matching over 7 bases. The CDR3 consists of 14 residues. V gave up 4 bases and J gave up 4 bases; unmatched junction bases: 4. CDR1 SGHTA and CDR2 FQGTGA come from the germline V gene. The CDR3 region is CASSSGLGYNEQFF. CDR3 coding DNA: TGTGCCAGCAGCTCCGGACTAGGGTACAATGAGCAGTTCTTC.

The chain carries TRBV7-3 and TRBJ2-1, with TRBD1 as a possible D gene (7 bases). Trimming removed 2 bases from V and 7 bases from J, with 15 bases in between. CDR1 and CDR2 from the germline V gene are SGHTA and FQGTGA. CDR3 length: 15 amino acids. CDR3 coding DNA: TGTGCCAGCAGCTTAGAATCCAGGGGGGAGAATGAGCAGTTCTTC. This encodes CASSLESRGENEQFF.

A single count supports this clone. This chain joins TRBV28 and TRBJ1-2; D not resolved. Germline V gene lookup returns CDR1 MDHEN and CDR2 SYDVKM. The CDR3 has 14 amino acids. V dropped 1 base and J dropped 4 bases, with 10 bases sitting between them. The CDR3 bases are TGTGCCAGCAGTTTATACGGGGAGGTCTATGGCTACACCTTC. This gives the protein CASSLYGEVYGYTF.

The chain employs TRBV5-1 and TRBJ2-3, with a weak D call TRBD2 (5 bases). CDR1 is SGHRS, CDR2 YFSETQ, per germline. This CDR3 contains 17 residues. Trimming left V 4 bases short and J 2 bases short, with 20 bases between. For the CDR3, the DNA is TGCGCCAGCAGCCCCCTTACCCCGAGACTAAACACAGATACGCAGTATTTT. It translates to CASSPLTPRLNTDTQYF.

V is TRBV10-3 and J is TRBJ2-2, with TRBD1 matching over 7 bases. Germline lookup yields CDR1 ENHRY and CDR2 SYGVKD. There are 16 residues in the CDR3. V was clipped by 11 bases and J by 0 bases; unmatched bases: 12. The CDR3 region is CAVSGQPTSNTGELFF. The CDR3 DNA is TGTGCCGTCTCGGGACAGCCAACCTCGAACACCGGGGAGCTGTTTTTT.

This chain connects TRBV9 to TRBJ2-5; 9 bases align to TRBD1. Germline V gene data show CDR1 as SGDLS and CDR2 as YYNGEE. The V and J ends lost 3 bases and 2 bases, in that order; junction bases with no gene match: 2. The CDR3 spans 14 residues. CDR3 DNA: TGTGCCAGCAGCGAGGGACAGGGTCAAGAGACCCAGTACTTC. Encoded protein: CASSEGQGQETQYF. Variable domain in full (rest from reference TRBV9 and TRBJ2-5): DSGVTQTPKHLITATGQRVTLRCSPRSGDLSVYWYQQSLDQGLQFLIQYYNGEERAKGNILERFSAQQFPDLHSELNLSSLELGDSALYFCASSEGQGQETQYFGPGTRLLVL.

The chain links TRBV7-2 to TRBJ2-7; D is perhaps TRBD2 (5 bases). V shed 2 bases and J shed 3 bases, with 23 bases lying between them. The germline CDR1 and CDR2 sequences are SGHTA and FQGNSA. CDR3 length: 18 residues. CDR3 protein: CASSLREIRVRGGYEQYF. CDR3 sequence (DNA): TGTGCCAGCAGCTTAAGGGAGATCCGCGTCCGCGGAGGCTACGAGCAGTACTTC.

The gene calls are TRBV15 and TRBJ2-7; 8 positions match TRBD1. Germline V lookup: CDR1 LNHNV, CDR2 YYDKDF (reference sequence). V gave up 3 bases and J gave up 6 bases; unmatched junction bases: 10. The CDR3 is made up of 15 amino acids. The CDR3 region is CATSSLGTGLREQYF. CDR3 coding DNA: TGTGCCACCAGCAGTTTAGGGACAGGCCTTCGCGAGCAGTACTTC.